The rows below give T cell receptor beta chains drawn from one sample of a study of CD8+CD57+ T cells in acquired aplastic anemia. From the reads, TCRdb called clonotypes with MiXCR, one entry per CDR3 protein. The profile shows hundreds of thousands of distinct CDR3 sequences, roughly 34% of them singletons. The specimen sequenced was sorted CD4+, CD8+, or CD8+CD57+ T cells (not recorded which) from PBMCs. The receptors shown here come from a human donor with aplastic anemia. Each CDR3 is given with its conserved first and last residue. The D gene is left open where the match is weak. Rows give clone size only sometimes, using once, few, many, or a class for an expanded clone.

TRBD2,TRBJ2-7,TRBV5-5,-,CASSRRTSGHDEQYF,TGTGCCAGCAGCAGACGGACTAGCGGCCATGACGAGCAGTACTTC
-,TRBJ2-5,TRBV7-9,-,CASSSTEGKETQYF,TGTGCCAGCAGCAGCACTGAGGGTAAAGAGACCCAGTACTTC
-,TRBJ1-2,TRBV6-1,many,CASSMRDLANYGYTF,TGTGCCAGCAGCATGAGGGACCTGGCTAACTATGGCTACACCTTC
TRBD1,TRBJ2-5,TRBV24-1,-,CATSDSGQGGETQYF,TGTGCCACCAGTGATTCGGGACAGGGGGGCGAGACCCAGTACTTC
-,TRBJ1-1,TRBV7-2,-,CASSRSPSEAFF,TGTGCCAGCAGCCGATCTCCTTCTGAAGCTTTCTTT
-,TRBJ1-6,TRBV5-8,-,CASSSSGPSPLHF,TGTGCCAGCAGCTCATCCGGGCCATCACCCCTCCACTTT
-,TRBJ1-2,TRBV6-4,-,CASSDPKNPAANYGYTF,TGTGCCAGCAGTGACCCTAAAAACCCGGCAGCTAACTATGGCTACACCTTC
TRBD1,TRBJ1-5,TRBV4-2,few,CASSQGDSSYQPQHF,TGTGCCAGCAGCCAAGGGGACAGCTCTTATCAGCCCCAGCATTTT
-,TRBJ1-1,TRBV10-3,many,CAISESMGAAEAFF,TGTGCCATCAGTGAGTCGATGGGGGCTGCTGAAGCTTTCTTT
-,TRBJ2-4,TRBV13,few,CASRKGNIQYF,TGTGCCAGCAGAAAAGGAAACATTCAGTACTTC
-,TRBJ2-6,TRBV7-8,-,CASRDASGANVLTF,TGTGCCAGCAGGGACGCCTCTGGGGCCAACGTCCTGACTTTC
TRBD1,TRBJ2-7,TRBV29-1,-,CSVAGQGNEQYF,TGCAGCGTTGCGGGACAGGGAAACGAGCAGTACTTC
TRBD1,TRBJ1-6,TRBV25-1,many,CASSDTDRGPSSPLHF,TGTGCCAGCAGTGACACGGACAGGGGCCCGTCGTCACCCCTCCACTTT
-,TRBJ2-7,TRBV12-5,-,CASGFGPVGGTYEQYF,TGTGCTAGTGGTTTCGGCCCGGTAGGGGGTACCTACGAGCAGTACTTC
-,TRBJ1-1,TRBV12-3/TRBV12-4,-,CASSIVRSEAFF,TGTGCCAGCAGTATCGTCAGGAGTGAAGCTTTCTTT
-,TRBJ1-1,TRBV29-1,many,CSDRLTLNTEAFF,TGCAGCGACAGACTGACTTTAAACACTGAAGCTTTCTTT
-,TRBJ1-6,TRBV6-1,few,CASSEFGAASSPLHF,TGTGCCAGCAGTGAATTCGGCGCAGCCAGTTCACCCCTCCACTTT
-,TRBJ2-1,TRBV2,many,CASSEGQVPYNEQFF,TGTGCCAGCAGTGAAGGACAGGTACCCTACAATGAGCAGTTCTTC
-,TRBJ1-5,TRBV10-3,-,CASNGGASWQPQHF,TGTGCCAGCAATGGTGGCGCCTCGTGGCAGCCCCAGCATTTT
TRBD1,TRBJ2-3,TRBV6-4,-,CASSVQGAGDTQYF,TGTGCCAGCAGCGTACAGGGGGCAGGAGATACGCAGTATTTT
-,TRBJ2-7,TRBV20-1,many,CSHKSGPNYEQYF,TGCAGTCACAAGTCGGGACCGAACTACGAGCAGTACTTC
-,TRBJ1-5,TRBV19,-,CAWSTLGGDNQPQHF,TGTGCCTGGAGCACACTTGGGGGGGACAATCAGCCCCAGCATTTT
-,TRBJ2-7,TRBV4-1,-,CASSQDDTDPYEQYF,TGCGCCAGCAGCCAAGATGATACGGACCCCTACGAGCAGTACTTC
TRBD1,TRBJ2-7,TRBV4-1,few,CASSQPGRTGQQSYEQYF,TGCGCCAGCAGCCAGCCTGGCCGAACGGGACAGCAATCCTACGAGCAGTACTTC